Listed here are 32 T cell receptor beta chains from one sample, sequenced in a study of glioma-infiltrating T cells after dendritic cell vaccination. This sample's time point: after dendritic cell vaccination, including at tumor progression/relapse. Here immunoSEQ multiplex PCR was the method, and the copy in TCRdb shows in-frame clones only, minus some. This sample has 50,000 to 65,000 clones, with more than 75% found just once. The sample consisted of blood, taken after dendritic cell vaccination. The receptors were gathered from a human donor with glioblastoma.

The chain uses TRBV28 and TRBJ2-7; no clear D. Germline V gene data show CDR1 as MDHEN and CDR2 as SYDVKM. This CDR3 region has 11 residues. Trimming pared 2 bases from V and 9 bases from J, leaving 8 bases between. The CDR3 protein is CASSLAAGQYF. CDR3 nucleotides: TGTGCCAGCAGTTTAGCTGCCGGGCAGTACTTC.

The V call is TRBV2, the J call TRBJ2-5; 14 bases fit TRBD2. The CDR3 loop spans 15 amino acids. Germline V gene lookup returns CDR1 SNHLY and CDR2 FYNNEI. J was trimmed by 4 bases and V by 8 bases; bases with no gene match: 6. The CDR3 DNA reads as TGTGCCAGCGCAATGGGACTAGCGGGGGTAGAGACCCAGTACTTC. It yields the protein CASAMGLAGVETQYF.

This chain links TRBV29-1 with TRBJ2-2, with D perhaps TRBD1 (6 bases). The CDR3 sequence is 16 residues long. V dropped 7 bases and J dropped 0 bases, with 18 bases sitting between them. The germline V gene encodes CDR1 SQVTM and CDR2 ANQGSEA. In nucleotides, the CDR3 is TGCAGCGGAGGTCCTTCAGGGGAAGCGAACACCGGGGAGCTGTTTTTT. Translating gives CSGGPSGEANTGELFF.

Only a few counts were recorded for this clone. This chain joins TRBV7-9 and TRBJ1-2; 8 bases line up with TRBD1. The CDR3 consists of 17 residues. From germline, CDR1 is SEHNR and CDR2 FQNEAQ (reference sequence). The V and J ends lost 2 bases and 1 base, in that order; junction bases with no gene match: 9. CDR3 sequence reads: CASSLFGTGAVNYGYTF. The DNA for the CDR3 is TGTGCCAGCAGCTTATTTGGGACAGGAGCAGTTAACTATGGCTACACCTTC.

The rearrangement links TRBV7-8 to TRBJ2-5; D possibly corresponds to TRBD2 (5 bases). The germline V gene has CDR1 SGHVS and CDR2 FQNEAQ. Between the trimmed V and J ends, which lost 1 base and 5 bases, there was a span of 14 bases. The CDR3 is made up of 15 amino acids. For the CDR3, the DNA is TGTGCCAGCAGCTTAGGTGGGCCTAGGAGGGAGACCCAGTACTTC. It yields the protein CASSLGGPRRETQYF.

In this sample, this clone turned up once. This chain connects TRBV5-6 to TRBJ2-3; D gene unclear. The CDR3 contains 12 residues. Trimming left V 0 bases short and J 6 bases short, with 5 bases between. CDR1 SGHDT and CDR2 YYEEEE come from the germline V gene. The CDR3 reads CASSLAIDTQYF. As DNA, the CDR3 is TGTGCCAGCAGCTTGGCCATCGATACGCAGTATTTT.

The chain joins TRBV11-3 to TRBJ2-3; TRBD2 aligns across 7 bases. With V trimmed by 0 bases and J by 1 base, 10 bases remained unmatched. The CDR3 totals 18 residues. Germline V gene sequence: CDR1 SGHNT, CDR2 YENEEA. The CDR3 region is CASSLDPLRGYGTDTQYF. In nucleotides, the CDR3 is TGTGCCAGCAGCTTAGACCCGCTGCGGGGGTACGGCACAGATACGCAGTATTTT.

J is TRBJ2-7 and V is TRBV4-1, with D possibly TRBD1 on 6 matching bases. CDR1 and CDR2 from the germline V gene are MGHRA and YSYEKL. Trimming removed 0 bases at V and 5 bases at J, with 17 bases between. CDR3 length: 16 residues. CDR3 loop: CASSQDRYRVGNEQYF. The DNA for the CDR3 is TGCGCCAGCAGCCAAGATAGATACAGGGTGGGGAACGAGCAGTACTTC.

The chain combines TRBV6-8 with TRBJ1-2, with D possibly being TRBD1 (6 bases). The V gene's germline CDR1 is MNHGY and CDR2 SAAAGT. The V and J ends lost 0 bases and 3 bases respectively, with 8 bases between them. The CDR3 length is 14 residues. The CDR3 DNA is TGTGCCAGCAGTTACTCTCGGACAGACTATGGCTACACCTTC. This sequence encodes CASSYSRTDYGYTF.

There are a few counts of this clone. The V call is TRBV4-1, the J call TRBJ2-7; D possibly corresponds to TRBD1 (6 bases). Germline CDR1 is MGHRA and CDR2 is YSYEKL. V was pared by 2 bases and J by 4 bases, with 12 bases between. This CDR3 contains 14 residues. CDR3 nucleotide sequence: TGCGCCAGCAGCCAAACCCCAGGGGAATACGAGCAGTACTTC. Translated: CASSQTPGEYEQYF.

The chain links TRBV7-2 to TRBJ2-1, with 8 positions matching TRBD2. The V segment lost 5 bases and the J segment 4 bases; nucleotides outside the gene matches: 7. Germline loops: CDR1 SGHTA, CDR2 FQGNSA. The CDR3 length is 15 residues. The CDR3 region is CASSKTGTSYNEQFF. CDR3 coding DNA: TGTGCCAGCAGCAAAACCGGGACTAGTTACAATGAGCAGTTCTTC.

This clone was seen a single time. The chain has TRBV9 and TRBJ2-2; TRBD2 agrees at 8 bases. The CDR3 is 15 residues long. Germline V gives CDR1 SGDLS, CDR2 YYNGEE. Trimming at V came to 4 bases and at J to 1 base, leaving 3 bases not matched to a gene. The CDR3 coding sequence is TGTGCCAGCAGCTTCGGGACTAGGAACACCGGGGAGCTGTTTTTT. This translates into CASSFGTRNTGELFF.

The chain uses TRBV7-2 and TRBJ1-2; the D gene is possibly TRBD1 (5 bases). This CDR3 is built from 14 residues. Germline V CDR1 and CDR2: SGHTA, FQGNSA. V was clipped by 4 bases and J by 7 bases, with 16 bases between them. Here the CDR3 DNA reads TGTGCCAGCAGCTACGTCGGGGGGGGGAGTGGCTACACCTTC. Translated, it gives CASSYVGGGSGYTF.

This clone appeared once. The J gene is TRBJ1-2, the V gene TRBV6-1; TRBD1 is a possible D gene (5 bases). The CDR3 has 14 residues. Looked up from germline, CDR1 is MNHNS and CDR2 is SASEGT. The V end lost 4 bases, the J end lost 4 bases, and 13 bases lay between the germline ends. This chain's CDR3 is CASSGISGSYGYTF. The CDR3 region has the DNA TGTGCCAGCAGTGGGATCTCAGGGTCCTATGGCTACACCTTC.

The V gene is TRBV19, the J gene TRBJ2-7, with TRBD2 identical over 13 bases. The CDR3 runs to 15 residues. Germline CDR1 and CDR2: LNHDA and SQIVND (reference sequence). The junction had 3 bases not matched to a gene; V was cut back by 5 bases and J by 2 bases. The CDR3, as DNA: TGTGCCAGTAGTTGGACTAGCGGGGGACCCTACGAGCAGTACTTC. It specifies CASSWTSGGPYEQYF. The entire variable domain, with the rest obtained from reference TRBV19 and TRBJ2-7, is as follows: DGGITQSPKYLFRKEGQNVTLSCEQNLNHDAMYWYRQDPGQGLRLIYYSQIVNDFQKGDIAEGYSVSREKKESFPLTVTSAQKNPTAFYLCASSWTSGGPYEQYFGPGTRLTVT.

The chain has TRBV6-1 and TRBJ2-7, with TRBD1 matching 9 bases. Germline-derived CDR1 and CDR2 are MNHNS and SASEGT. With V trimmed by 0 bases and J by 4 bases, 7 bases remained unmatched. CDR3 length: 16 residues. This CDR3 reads CASSEATPDRGYEQYF. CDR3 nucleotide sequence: TGTGCCAGCAGTGAAGCGACCCCGGACAGGGGTTACGAGCAGTACTTC.

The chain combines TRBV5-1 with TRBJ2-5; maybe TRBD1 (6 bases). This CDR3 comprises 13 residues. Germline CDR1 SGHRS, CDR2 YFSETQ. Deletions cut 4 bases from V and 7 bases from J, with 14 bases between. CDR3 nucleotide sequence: TGCGCCAGCAGCCCCTCAGGGGTACTGACCCAGTACTTC. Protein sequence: CASSPSGVLTQYF.

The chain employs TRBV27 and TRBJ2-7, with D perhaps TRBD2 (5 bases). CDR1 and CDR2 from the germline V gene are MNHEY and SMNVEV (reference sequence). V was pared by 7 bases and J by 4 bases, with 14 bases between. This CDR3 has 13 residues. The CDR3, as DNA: TGTGCCAGCATGGACGGGGTGGGGTACGAGCAGTACTTC. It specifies CASMDGVGYEQYF.

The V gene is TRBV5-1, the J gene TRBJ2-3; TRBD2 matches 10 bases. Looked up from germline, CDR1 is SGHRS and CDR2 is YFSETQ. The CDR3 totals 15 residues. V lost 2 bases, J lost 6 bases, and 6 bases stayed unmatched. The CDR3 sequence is CASSFGTSEGDTQYF. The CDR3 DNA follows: TGCGCCAGCAGCTTTGGGACTAGCGAAGGGGATACGCAGTATTTT.

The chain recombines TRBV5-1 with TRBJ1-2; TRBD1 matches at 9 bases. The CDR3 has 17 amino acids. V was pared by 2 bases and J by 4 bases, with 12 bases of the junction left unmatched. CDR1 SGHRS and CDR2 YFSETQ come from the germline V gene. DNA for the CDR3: TGCGCCAGCAGCTTTACTACCGGGGGACAGGGAAGCTATGGCTACACCTTC. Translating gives CASSFTTGGQGSYGYTF.

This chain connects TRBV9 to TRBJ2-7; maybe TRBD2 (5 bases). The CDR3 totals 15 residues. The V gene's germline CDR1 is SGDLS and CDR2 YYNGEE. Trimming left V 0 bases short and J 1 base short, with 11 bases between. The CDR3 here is CASSVGPADSYEQYF. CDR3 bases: TGTGCCAGCAGCGTAGGCCCAGCGGATTCCTACGAGCAGTACTTC. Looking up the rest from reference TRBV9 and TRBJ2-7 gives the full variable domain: DSGVTQTPKHLITATGQRVTLRCSPRSGDLSVYWYQQSLDQGLQFLIQYYNGEERAKGNILERFSAQQFPDLHSELNLSSLELGDSALYFCASSVGPADSYEQYFGPGTRLTVT.

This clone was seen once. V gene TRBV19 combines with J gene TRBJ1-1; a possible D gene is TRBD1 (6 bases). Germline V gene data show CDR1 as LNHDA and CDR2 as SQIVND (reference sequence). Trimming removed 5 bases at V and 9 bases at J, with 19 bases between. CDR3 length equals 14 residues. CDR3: CASSPRQTGGKAFF. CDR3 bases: TGTGCCAGTAGTCCTAGACAGACAGGTGGGAAAGCTTTCTTT.

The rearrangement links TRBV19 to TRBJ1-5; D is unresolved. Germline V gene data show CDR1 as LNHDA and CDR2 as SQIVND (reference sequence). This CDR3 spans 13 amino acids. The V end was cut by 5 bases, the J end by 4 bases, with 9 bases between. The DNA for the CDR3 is TGTGCCAGTAGTCCCCAGGTAAATCAGCCCCAGCATTTT. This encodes CASSPQVNQPQHF.

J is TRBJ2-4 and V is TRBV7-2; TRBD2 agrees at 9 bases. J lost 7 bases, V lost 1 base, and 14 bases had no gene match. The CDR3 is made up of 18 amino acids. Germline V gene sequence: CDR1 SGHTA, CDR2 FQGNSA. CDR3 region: CASSLEARGGRRGNIQYF. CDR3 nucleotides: TGTGCCAGCAGCTTAGAAGCGCGGGGGGGCCGCCGGGGGAACATTCAGTACTTC.

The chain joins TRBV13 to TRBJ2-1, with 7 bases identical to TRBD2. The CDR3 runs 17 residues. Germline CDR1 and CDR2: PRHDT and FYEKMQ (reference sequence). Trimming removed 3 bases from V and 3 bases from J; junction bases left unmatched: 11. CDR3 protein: CASSLSSGGGLYNEQFF. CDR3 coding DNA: TGTGCCAGCAGCTTGTCCAGTGGGGGGGGTCTCTACAATGAGCAGTTCTTC. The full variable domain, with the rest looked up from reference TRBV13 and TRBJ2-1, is AAGVIQSPRHLIKEKRETATLKCYPIPRHDTVYWYQQGPGQDPQFLISFYEKMQSDKGSIPDRFSAQQFSDYHSELNMSSLELGDSALYFCASSLSSGGGLYNEQFFGPGTRLTVL.

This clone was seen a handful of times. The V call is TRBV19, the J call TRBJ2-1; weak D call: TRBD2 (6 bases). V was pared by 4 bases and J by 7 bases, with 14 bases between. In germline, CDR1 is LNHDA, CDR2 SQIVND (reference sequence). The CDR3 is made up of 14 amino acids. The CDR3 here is CASSTPGLANEQFF. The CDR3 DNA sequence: TGTGCCAGTAGTACTCCGGGACTGGCTAATGAGCAGTTCTTC.

CDR3 loop: CAWSDSSNQPQHF. DNA for the CDR3: TGTGCCTGGAGTGACAGTAGCAATCAGCCCCAGCATTTT. The chain recombines TRBV30 with TRBJ1-5; D gene uncertain. V shed 1 base and J shed 0 bases, with 4 bases lying between them. The CDR3 runs 13 residues. CDR1 and CDR2 from the germline V gene are GTSNPN and SVGIG (reference sequence).

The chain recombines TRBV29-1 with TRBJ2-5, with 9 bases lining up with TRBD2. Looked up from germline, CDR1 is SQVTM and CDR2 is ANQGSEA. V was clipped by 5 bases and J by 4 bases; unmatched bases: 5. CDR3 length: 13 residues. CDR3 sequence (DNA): TGCAGCGTTCAAGTGACTAGCGGAGAGACCCAGTACTTC. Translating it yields CSVQVTSGETQYF.

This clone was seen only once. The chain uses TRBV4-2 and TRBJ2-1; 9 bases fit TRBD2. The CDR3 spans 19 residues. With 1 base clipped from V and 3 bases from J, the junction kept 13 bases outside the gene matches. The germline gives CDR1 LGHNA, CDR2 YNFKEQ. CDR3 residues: CASSQAVGGGGAYYNEQFF. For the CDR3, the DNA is TGTGCCAGCAGCCAAGCCGTCGGGGGCGGGGGGGCCTACTACAATGAGCAGTTCTTC.

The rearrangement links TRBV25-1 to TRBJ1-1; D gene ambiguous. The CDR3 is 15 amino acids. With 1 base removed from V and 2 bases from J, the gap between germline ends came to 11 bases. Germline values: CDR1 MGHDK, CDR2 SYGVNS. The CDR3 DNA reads TGTGCCAGCAGTGAATCCTGGGCACCAAACACTGAAGCTTTCTTT. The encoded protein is CASSESWAPNTEAFF.

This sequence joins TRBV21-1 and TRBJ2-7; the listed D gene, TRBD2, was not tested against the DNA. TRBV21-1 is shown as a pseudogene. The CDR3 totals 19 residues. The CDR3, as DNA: TGTGCCAGCAGCAAATTTAGGGGACTAGCTCCGGTAAGGTCCTACGAGCAGTACTTC. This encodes CASSKFRGLAPVRSYEQYF.

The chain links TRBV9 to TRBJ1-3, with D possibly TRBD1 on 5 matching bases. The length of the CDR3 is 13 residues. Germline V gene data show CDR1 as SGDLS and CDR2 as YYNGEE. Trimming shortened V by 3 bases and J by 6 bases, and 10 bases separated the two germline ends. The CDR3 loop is CASSGDFANTIYF. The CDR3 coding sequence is TGTGCCAGCAGCGGGGACTTCGCAAACACCATATATTTT.